This T cell receptor beta chain was observed in a study of regulatory T cells in long-lasting Graves disease. This clonotype was seen many times. CDR3-region Arm-PCR and iRepertoire HTBI primers produced the TCR beta libraries. TCRdb re-called the multiplex PCR reads through MiXCR, storing one row per CDR3 protein. The repertoire has approximately 470,000 distinct CDR3 sequences, 16% of them found once; the top ten carry about 12%. Time point in this sample: newly diagnosed GD, antithyroid drugs for less than 3 months. PBMC RNA was the source of the TCR library. Per germline, CDR1 LGHDT and CDR2 YNNKEL (reference sequence). The CDR3 spans 15 residues. The junction had 8 bases not matched to a gene; V was cut back by 5 bases and J by 4 bases. In addition, the sample was reused for a study of T cells in Graves' hyperthyroidism and ophthalmopathy.

The receptor was derived from a man aged 40-49 years with Graves disease. The gene calls are TRBV3-1 and TRBJ1-3, with 7 bases matching TRBD1. The material was peripheral blood mononuclear cells (PBMCs), obtained at new diagnosis, from a patient treated with antithyroid drugs. CDR3 sequence reads: CASSLARGSGNTIYF. The CDR3 region has the DNA TGTGCCAGCAGCTTAGCCAGGGGGTCCGGAAACACCATATATTTT.